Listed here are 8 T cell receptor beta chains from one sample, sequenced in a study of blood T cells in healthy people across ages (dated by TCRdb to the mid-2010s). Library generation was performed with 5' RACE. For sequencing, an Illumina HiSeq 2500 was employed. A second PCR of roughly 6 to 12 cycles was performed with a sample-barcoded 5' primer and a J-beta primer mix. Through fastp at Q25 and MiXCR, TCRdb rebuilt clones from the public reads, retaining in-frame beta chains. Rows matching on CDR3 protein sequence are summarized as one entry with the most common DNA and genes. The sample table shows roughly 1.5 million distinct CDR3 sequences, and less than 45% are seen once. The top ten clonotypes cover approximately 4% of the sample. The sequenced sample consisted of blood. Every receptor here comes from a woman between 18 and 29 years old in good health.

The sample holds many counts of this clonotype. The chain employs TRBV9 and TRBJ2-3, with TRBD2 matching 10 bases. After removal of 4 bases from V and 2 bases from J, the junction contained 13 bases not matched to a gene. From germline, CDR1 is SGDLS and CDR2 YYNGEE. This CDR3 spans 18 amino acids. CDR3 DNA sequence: TGTGCCAGCAGCTCCGGATCTCCAGCGGGGGGGTACACAGATACGCAGTATTTT. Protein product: CASSSGSPAGGYTDTQYF.

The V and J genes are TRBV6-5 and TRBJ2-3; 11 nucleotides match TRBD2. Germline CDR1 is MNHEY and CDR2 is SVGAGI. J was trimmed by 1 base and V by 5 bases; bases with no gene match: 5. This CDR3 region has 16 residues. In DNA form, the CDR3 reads TGTGCCAGCAGTAGACTAGCGGGGTACTGCACAGATACGCAGTATTTT. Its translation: CASSRLAGYCTDTQYF.

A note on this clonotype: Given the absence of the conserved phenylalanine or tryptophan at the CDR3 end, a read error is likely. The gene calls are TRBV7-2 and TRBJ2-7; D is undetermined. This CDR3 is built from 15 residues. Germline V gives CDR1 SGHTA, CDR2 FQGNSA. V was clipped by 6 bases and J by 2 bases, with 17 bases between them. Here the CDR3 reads CASSWAPIGAYEQYL. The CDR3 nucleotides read TGTGCCAGCAGTTGGGCGCCCATTGGGGCCTACGAGCAGTACTTG.

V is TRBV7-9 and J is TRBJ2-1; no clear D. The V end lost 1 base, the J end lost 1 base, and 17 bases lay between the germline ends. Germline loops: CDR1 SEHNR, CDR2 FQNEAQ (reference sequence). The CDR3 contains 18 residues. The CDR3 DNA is TGTGCCAGCAGCTTAGAGGAGCTAGGGCATATTTCCTACAATGAGCAGTTCTTC. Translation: CASSLEELGHISYNEQFF.

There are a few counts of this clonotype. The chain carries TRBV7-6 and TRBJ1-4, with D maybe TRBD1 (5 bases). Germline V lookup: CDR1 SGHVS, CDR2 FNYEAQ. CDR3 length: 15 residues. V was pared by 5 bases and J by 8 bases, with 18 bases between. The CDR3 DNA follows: TGTGCCAGCAGCCTGACCGGGACCCCACTAGAAAAACTGTTTTTT. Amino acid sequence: CASSLTGTPLEKLFF.

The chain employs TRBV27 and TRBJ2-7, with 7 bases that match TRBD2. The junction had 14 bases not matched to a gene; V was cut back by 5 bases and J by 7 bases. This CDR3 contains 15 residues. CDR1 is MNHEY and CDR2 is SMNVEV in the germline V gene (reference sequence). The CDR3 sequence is CASSHLTSYYNEQYF. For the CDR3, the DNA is TGTGCCAGCAGTCACCTGACTAGCTACTACAATGAGCAGTACTTC.

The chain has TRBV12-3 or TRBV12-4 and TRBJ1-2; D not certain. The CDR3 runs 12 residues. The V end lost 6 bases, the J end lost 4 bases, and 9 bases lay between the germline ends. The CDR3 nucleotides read TGTGCCAGCAGGGGCCAGACCTATGGCTACACCTTC. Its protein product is CASRGQTYGYTF.

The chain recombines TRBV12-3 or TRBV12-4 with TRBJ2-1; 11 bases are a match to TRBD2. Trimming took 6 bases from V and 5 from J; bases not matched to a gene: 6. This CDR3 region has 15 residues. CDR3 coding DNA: TGTGCCAGCAGGCCCGGGACTAGCGGAAACAATGAGCAGTTCTTC. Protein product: CASRPGTSGNNEQFF.